These T cell receptor beta chains were read from a single sample in a study of human T cells and chemical hapten exposure. TCRdb called the RACE reads again in MiXCR, with one record for every CDR3 protein. The table has approximately 370,000 distinct CDR3 sequences, around 5.5% seen once. Source: whole blood, taken in connection with sensitization to the hapten diphenylcyclopropenone (DPC). The receptors come from a woman aged 18 to 35 with alopecia areata. Some clones in this sample may be carry-over from other donors' samples. The conserved cysteine and the conserved F or W are not part of the CDR3 here.

J,V,CDR3
TRBJ2-6,TRBV25-1,ASRGAPSSGANVLT
TRBJ1-5,TRBV6-1,ASSDDPQGLQPQH
TRBJ1-5,TRBV3-1,ASSQDEVQPQH
TRBJ2-1,TRBV7-9,ASSSVAASDNEQF
TRBJ2-5,TRBV29-1,SALKVGTAETQY
TRBJ2-7,TRBV12-3/TRBV12-4,ASSYPSGGSGPEQY
TRBJ1-1,TRBV12-3/TRBV12-4,ASTHGRAEAF
TRBJ1-2,TRBV27,ASSSGFDGYT
TRBJ1-5,TRBV4-1,ASSQDPPLWGQPQH
TRBJ1-1,TRBV7-3,ASSLSQITVLHSFEAF
TRBJ1-2,TRBV6-5,ASRTGFYGYT
TRBJ2-7,TRBV5-1,ASMDGDSYEQY
TRBJ1-1,TRBV28,ASSTQGGGWSEAF
TRBJ2-1,TRBV7-2,ASSLSGTNSYNEQF
TRBJ1-1,TRBV2,ASTPQGDTEAF
TRBJ1-3,TRBV4-3,ASSQDLQASHGNTIY
TRBJ2-7,TRBV3-1,ASSQDLSEQY
TRBJ1-2,TRBV29-1,SVGPGQGAYGYT
TRBJ1-3,TRBV4-2,ASSQPVENGNTIY
TRBJ2-2,TRBV12-3/TRBV12-4,ASSTGGGLDTGELF
TRBJ1-3,TRBV11-2,ASSPFWTLSGNTIY
TRBJ1-1,TRBV6-1,ASSASPRNTEAF
TRBJ1-6,TRBV6-1,ASSVDRERISPLH
TRBJ2-1,TRBV2,ASRSLSSGGVNEQF
TRBJ2-1,TRBV2,ASSGDWPRQF
TRBJ1-5,TRBV9,ASSVGQGMNPQH
TRBJ2-2,TRBV2,ASSREGLSVRLF
TRBJ2-4,TRBV6-2/TRBV6-3,ASSYLQGKNIQN
TRBJ2-7,TRBV4-3,ASSQGFSYEQY
TRBJ2-3,TRBV29-1,SIAGGRYTQY
TRBJ2-3,TRBV12-3/TRBV12-4,ASRAGQGTDTQY
TRBJ2-7,TRBV20-1,SALLSRGAYEQY
TRBJ2-5,TRBV20-1,SARRQEEQETQY
TRBJ1-2,TRBV6-1,ASSEMGQKNYGYT
TRBJ1-6,TRBV5-1,ASSLEDYDNSPLH
TRBJ1-6,TRBV5-6,ASSLRDRGSPLH
TRBJ2-1,TRBV7-9,ASSLPEMTQF
TRBJ2-5,TRBV5-5,ASSPQDTEETQY
TRBJ2-1,TRBV6-5,ASSPTQGYNEQF
TRBJ2-3,TRBV3-1,ASSQDLTGGRADTQY
TRBJ1-2,TRBV4-2,ASSQEVDRGFNYGYT
TRBJ2-1,TRBV15,ATSRVDRAPF
TRBJ1-1,TRBV12-3/TRBV12-4,ASSFSSDTEAF
TRBJ1-1,TRBV6-2/TRBV6-3,ATIRQGNVNTEAF
TRBJ1-4,TRBV24-1,ATSDLQRTGGISNEKLF
TRBJ2-3,TRBV7-9,ASSEGGRITDTQY
TRBJ2-1,TRBV6-8,ASTAGTGSYNEQF
TRBJ2-1,TRBV29-1,SVYRGKGEQF
TRBJ2-3,TRBV10-3,AINGLAGMSTDTQY